What follows is one T cell receptor (beta chain) and its context. Trimming pared 1 base from V and 1 base from J, leaving 10 bases between. CDR3 size: 16 residues. In germline, CDR1 is SGHVS, CDR2 FNYEAQ. This sample was included in a study of OX40 agonist ivuxolimab in advanced cancers. Study background: Each dose-escalation patient presented with hepatocellular carcinoma, melanoma, renal cell or head and neck cancer.

Assay used: immunoSEQ multiplex PCR; TCRdb lists only in-frame clones, some missing. The sample lists just under 65,000 clones; 75% to 90% were seen once. V usage is TRBV7-6 and J usage is TRBJ2-2; D is unresolved. This receptor was taken from an adult with an advanced solid tumor such as melanoma, head and neck, liver or kidney cancer. The material sequenced was CD4+ or CD8+ T cells sorted from blood, taken in a trial of the OX40 agonist ivuxolimab. The CDR3 DNA reads as TGTGCCAGCAGCTTAGGGTCGCTGGAGAACACCGGGGAGCTGTTTTTT. It encodes CASSLGSLENTGELFF. The entire variable domain, with the rest obtained from reference TRBV7-6 and TRBJ2-2, is as follows: GAGVSQSPRYKVTKRGQDVALRCDPISGHVSLYWYRQALGQGPEFLTYFNYEAQQDKSGLPNDRFSAERPEGSISTLTIQRTEQRDSAMYRCASSLGSLENTGELFFGEGSRLTVL.